Below, 32 T cell receptor beta chains from the same sample are listed, as sequenced in a study of Ad26.COV2.S vaccination and SARS-CoV-2 variants. Generated by immunoSEQ multiplex PCR, the TCRdb table keeps only in-frame clones and is missing some. This table has 300,000 to 400,000 clones, 75% to 90% appearing once. Treatment: about 20 received Ad26.COV2.S at low or high dose, single or two shots; 5 received placebo; per-sample allocation not given. Samples were taken on day 63 after the first vaccine or placebo injection. Sample: peripheral blood, taken in a trial of Ad26.COV2.S vaccine versus placebo. The receptor set was obtained from a person aged 18-60 years who received the Ad26.COV2.S COVID-19 vaccine or a placebo.

The gene calls are TRBV5-1 and TRBJ2-1, with TRBD2 identical over 7 bases. CDR1 is SGHRS, CDR2 YFSETQ, per germline. V shed 1 base, J shed 7 bases, and the junction held 8 bases outside the gene matches. CDR3 length: 15 residues. The CDR3 region has the DNA TGCGCCAGCAGCTTGACGCGGGAGAGAGCGAATGAGCAGTTCTTC. Its translation is CASSLTRERANEQFF.

J is TRBJ1-4 and V is TRBV10-3, with a weak D call TRBD1 (6 bases). The V gene's germline CDR1 is ENHRY and CDR2 SYGVKD. V was cut by 10 bases and J by 11 bases, with 17 bases left in between. The length of the CDR3 is 12 residues. CDR3 region: CATGVGAGKLFF. CDR3 coding DNA: TGTGCCACCGGGGTGGGGGCCGGGAAACTGTTTTTT.

The gene calls are TRBV5-1 and TRBJ1-3, with unresolved D. The V end lost 3 bases, the J end lost 4 bases, and 8 bases lay between the germline ends. The length of the CDR3 is 13 residues. In germline, CDR1 is SGHRS, CDR2 YFSETQ. This chain's CDR3 is CASSWETGNTIYF. The CDR3 nucleotides read TGCGCCAGCAGCTGGGAGACAGGAAACACCATATATTTT.

The V gene is TRBV11-3, the J gene TRBJ2-1; 9 positions match TRBD2. The CDR3 contains 14 residues. Looked up from germline, CDR1 is SGHNT and CDR2 is YENEEA. The ends lost 8 bases at V and 9 bases at J; junction bases unmatched: 11. Here the CDR3 DNA reads TGTGCCAGCTCCGTAGCGGGAGTCAGTGGTGAGCAGTTCTTC. Its translation is CASSVAGVSGEQFF.

This chain joins TRBV6-6 and TRBJ2-7; tentatively, D is TRBD1 (5 bases). Germline CDR1 is MNHNY and CDR2 is SVGAGI (reference sequence). This CDR3 spans 15 amino acids. With 0 bases removed from V and 3 bases from J, the gap between germline ends came to 12 bases. The CDR3 spells CASSYSATEDYEQYF. The CDR3 DNA is TGTGCCAGCAGTTACTCGGCGACAGAGGACTACGAGCAGTACTTC.

This chain joins TRBV19 and TRBJ2-3; 13 nucleotides agree with TRBD2. The CDR3 extends over 17 amino acids. Germline CDR1 reads LNHDA; CDR2 reads SQIVND (reference sequence). Trimming removed 5 bases from V and 2 bases from J; junction bases left unmatched: 7. The CDR3 DNA is TGTGCCAGTAGTGCACGAGGACTAGCGGGGGACACAGATACGCAGTATTTT. Amino acids: CASSARGLAGDTDTQYF.

V and J are TRBV30 and TRBJ2-4; D is unclear. Trimming left V 0 bases short and J 0 bases short, with 9 bases between. This CDR3 has 15 residues. Germline lookup yields CDR1 GTSNPN and CDR2 SVGIG (reference sequence). Here the CDR3 DNA reads TGTGCCTGGAGTGTGACATCCCTAGCCAAAAACATTCAGTACTTC. Translating it yields CAWSVTSLAKNIQYF.

The chain couples TRBV29-1 to TRBJ2-5; D gene ambiguous. There are 13 residues in the CDR3. V was pared by 2 bases and J by 1 base, with 8 bases between. Germline V CDR1 and CDR2: SQVTM, ANQGSEA. The CDR3 sequence: CSVELQVQETQYF. The CDR3 region has the DNA TGCAGCGTTGAACTCCAGGTCCAAGAGACCCAGTACTTC.

A single count supports this clone. The J gene is TRBJ2-1, the V gene TRBV5-1; the D call may be TRBD1 or TRBD2 (5 bases each). There are 15 residues in the CDR3. The germline V gene encodes CDR1 SGHRS and CDR2 YFSETQ. V was trimmed by 5 bases and J by 3 bases, leaving 15 bases between them. CDR3 DNA sequence: TGCGCCAGCAGTGTGGGGGAAAAGAGCTACAATGAGCAGTTCTTC. This translates into CASSVGEKSYNEQFF.

The chain carries TRBV5-1 and TRBJ1-1; D gene ambiguous. Germline CDR1 SGHRS, CDR2 YFSETQ. The CDR3 contains 14 residues. V was trimmed by 0 bases and J by 1 base, leaving 7 bases between them. CDR3 residues: CASSLVGSNTEAFF. CDR3 sequence (DNA): TGCGCCAGCAGCTTGGTCGGTTCGAACACTGAAGCTTTCTTT.

The chain has TRBV10-3 and TRBJ1-1, with 8 bases aligning to TRBD1. Per the germline V gene, CDR1 is ENHRY and CDR2 is SYGVKD. After removal of 6 bases from V and 4 bases from J, the junction contained 7 bases not matched to a gene. The CDR3 runs 14 residues. CDR3 in DNA: TGTGCCATCAGCGAAGACAGGGGACCCACTGAAGCTTTCTTT. It translates to CAISEDRGPTEAFF.

The V gene is TRBV2, the J gene TRBJ2-3, with 8 bases matching TRBD1. This CDR3 contains 15 residues. Trimming cost V 4 bases and J 1 base; bases outside gene matches: 4. The V gene's germline CDR1 is SNHLY and CDR2 FYNNEI. The CDR3 sequence is CASSVGTGGTDTQYF. CDR3 coding DNA: TGTGCCAGCAGTGTGGGGACAGGAGGCACAGATACGCAGTATTTT.

V is TRBV15 and J is TRBJ2-2; tentatively, D is TRBD1 (6 bases). V was clipped by 5 bases and J by 1 base, with 8 bases between them. CDR1 and CDR2 from the germline V gene are LNHNV and YYDKDF (reference sequence). This CDR3 is built from 14 residues. CDR3 in DNA: TGTGCCACCAGCGGGGGACAGAACACCGGGGAGCTGTTTTTT. This gives the protein CATSGGQNTGELFF.

This sequence joins TRBV28 and TRBJ2-3; 7 bases are shared with TRBD1. CDR3 size: 14 residues. Per germline, CDR1 MDHEN and CDR2 SYDVKM. Trimming cost V 5 bases and J 4 bases; bases outside gene matches: 6. The chain's CDR3 is CASSRGPTSDTQYF. As DNA, the CDR3 is TGTGCCAGCAGTAGGGGGCCAACCTCAGATACGCAGTATTTT.

This chain joins TRBV28 and TRBJ2-3; either TRBD1 or TRBD2 may fit D (5 bases each). With 5 bases removed from V and 1 base from J, the gap between germline ends came to 7 bases. The CDR3 has 13 residues. Germline values: CDR1 MDHEN, CDR2 SYDVKM. In DNA form, the CDR3 reads TGTGCCAGCAGTCAGGGAGGCACAGATACGCAGTATTTT. Translating it yields CASSQGGTDTQYF.

The genes are TRBV7-9 and TRBJ2-1; D might be TRBD1 or TRBD2, each matching 5 bases. The CDR3 runs 17 residues. Trimming shortened V by 6 bases and J by 8 bases, and 26 bases separated the two germline ends. CDR1 is SEHNR, CDR2 FQNEAQ, per germline (reference sequence). Here the CDR3 reads CASSYRSGTLEIYEQFF. CDR3 nucleotides: TGTGCCAGCAGTTACCGATCCGGGACCCTAGAGATATATGAGCAGTTCTTC.

J is TRBJ1-3 and V is TRBV30; possible D gene TRBD1, 6 bases. Germline V gives CDR1 GTSNPN, CDR2 SVGIG (reference sequence). V was trimmed by 2 bases and J by 3 bases, leaving 11 bases between them. CDR3 length: 14 amino acids. The CDR3 reads CAWSSGANGNTIYF. CDR3 sequence (DNA): TGTGCCTGGAGTTCAGGGGCAAATGGAAACACCATATATTTT.

This clone came up once. The CDR3 sequence: CASSTLQGYGYTF. The CDR3, as DNA: TGTGCCAGCAGCACCTTACAGGGCTATGGCTACACCTTC. The chain links TRBV11-2 to TRBJ1-2; TRBD1 is a possible D gene (6 bases). There are 13 residues in the CDR3. Trimming pared 5 bases from V and 4 bases from J, leaving 11 bases between. Looked up from germline, CDR1 is SGHAT and CDR2 is FQNNGV.

This clone appeared a few times. The CDR3 DNA reads as TGTGCCAGCAGGTCTCCAGGGACCAATCAGCCCCAGCATTTT. It specifies CASRSPGTNQPQHF. The chain recombines TRBV6-5 with TRBJ1-5; the D gene is possibly TRBD1 (5 bases). This CDR3 spans 14 amino acids. The germline gives CDR1 MNHEY, CDR2 SVGAGI. V lost 6 bases and J 3 bases, leaving 12 bases between the germline ends.

The chain employs TRBV7-6 and TRBJ2-7; 11 bases are shared with TRBD2. The CDR3 runs to 16 residues. With 4 bases clipped from V and 2 bases from J, the junction kept 7 bases outside the gene matches. Germline loops: CDR1 SGHVS, CDR2 FNYEAQ. CDR3 sequence reads: CASSSSSGRAAYEQYF. The CDR3 DNA reads TGTGCCAGCAGCTCAAGTAGCGGGAGGGCCGCCTACGAGCAGTACTTC.

This chain uses TRBV28 with TRBJ2-5; possibly TRBD2 for D (5 bases). CDR3 length: 17 residues. V was pared by 4 bases and J by 0 bases, with 18 bases between. Germline CDR1 and CDR2: MDHEN and SYDVKM. CDR3 loop: CASSSRRLNRYQETQYF. CDR3 in DNA: TGTGCCAGCAGTTCCCGTCGACTAAATCGTTACCAAGAGACCCAGTACTTC.

With respect to this clone: Other DNA variants within this sample encode the same CDR3. The J gene is TRBJ2-7, the V gene TRBV10-3, with D uncertain. The CDR3 consists of 11 residues. Germline V CDR1 and CDR2: ENHRY, SYGVKD. The V end was cut by 2 bases, the J end by 3 bases, with 2 bases between. In nucleotides, the CDR3 is TGTGCCATCAGTGAGCTCTACGAGCAGTACTTC. This translates into CAISELYEQYF.

This chain joins TRBV25-1 and TRBJ2-7, with D possibly TRBD1 on 6 matching bases. CDR3 length: 9 residues. Germline-derived CDR1 and CDR2 are MGHDK and SYGVNS. CDR3 sequence: CPPGAEQYF. Here the CDR3 DNA reads TGTCCTCCAGGGGCCGAGCAGTACTTC.

This chain links TRBV5-4 with TRBJ2-7; possibly TRBD2 for D (6 bases). Trimming shortened V by 5 bases and J by 3 bases, and 15 bases separated the two germline ends. The germline CDR1 and CDR2 sequences are SGHNT and YYREEE (reference sequence). CDR3 length: 14 residues. The CDR3 sequence is CASSRAGTFYEQYF. The CDR3 nucleotides are TGTGCCAGCAGTCGAGCCGGGACTTTCTACGAGCAGTACTTC.

The chain links TRBV19 to TRBJ2-1; 10 bases agree with TRBD2. The CDR3 spans 15 residues. Per germline, CDR1 LNHDA and CDR2 SQIVND (reference sequence). With 3 bases clipped from V and 7 bases from J, the junction kept 6 bases outside the gene matches. The CDR3 loop is CASSIPTSGTNEQFF. In nucleotides, the CDR3 is TGTGCCAGTAGTATCCCCACTAGCGGGACAAATGAGCAGTTCTTC.

The table lists this clone with a count of one. V and J are TRBV7-6 and TRBJ1-4; D remains ambiguous. V lost 1 base and J 4 bases, leaving 10 bases between the germline ends. Looked up from germline, CDR1 is SGHVS and CDR2 is FNYEAQ. CDR3 length: 15 amino acids. The DNA for the CDR3 is TGTGCCAGCAGCTTAGGGGCGGGGATTAATGAAAAACTGTTTTTT. It translates to CASSLGAGINEKLFF. Combining the CDR3 with reference TRBV7-6 and TRBJ1-4 gives the whole variable domain GAGVSQSPRYKVTKRGQDVALRCDPISGHVSLYWYRQALGQGPEFLTYFNYEAQQDKSGLPNDRFSAERPEGSISTLTIQRTEQRDSAMYRCASSLGAGINEKLFFGSGTQLSVL.

This rearrangement joins TRBV5-5 to TRBJ1-2; no firm D call. Trimming removed 1 base from V and 5 bases from J, with 21 bases in between. The germline CDR1 and CDR2 sequences are SGHKS and YYEKEE (reference sequence). The length of the CDR3 is 17 residues. Here the CDR3 reads CASSLSWGAERKYGYTF. DNA of the CDR3: TGTGCCAGCAGCTTGTCTTGGGGTGCTGAGAGAAAGTATGGCTACACCTTC. The full variable domain, with the rest looked up from reference TRBV5-5 and TRBJ1-2, is DAGVTQSPTHLIKTRGQQVTLRCSPISGHKSVSWYQQVLGQGPQFIFQYYEKEERGRGNFPDRFSARQFPNYSSELNVNALLLGDSALYLCASSLSWGAERKYGYTFGSGTRLTVV.

In this sample, this clone turned up once. V usage is TRBV5-1 and J usage is TRBJ2-2, with 8 bases matching TRBD1. The CDR3 has 16 residues. Germline CDR1 is SGHRS and CDR2 is YFSETQ. V shed 1 base, J shed 7 bases, and the junction held 9 bases outside the gene matches. CDR3: CASSLKPGGFGGELFF. CDR3 DNA sequence: TGCGCCAGCAGCTTGAAGCCAGGGGGCTTCGGCGGGGAGCTGTTTTTT.

The CDR3 coding sequence is TGCGCCAGCAGCCCAGAGACAGATTTTTACGAGCAGTACTTC. This sequence encodes CASSPETDFYEQYF. V is TRBV4-1 and J is TRBJ2-7, with D possibly matching TRBD1 (5 bases). CDR3 length equals 14 residues. Germline CDR1 MGHRA, CDR2 YSYEKL. V lost 4 bases, J lost 4 bases, and 14 bases lay in between.

The chain links TRBV9 to TRBJ2-1; 8 bases are a match to TRBD2. The germline gives CDR1 SGDLS, CDR2 YYNGEE. The CDR3 is made up of 15 amino acids. Trimming removed 4 bases from V and 4 bases from J; junction bases left unmatched: 7. CDR3 sequence: CASSSSGGAYNEQFF. CDR3 coding DNA: TGTGCCAGCAGCTCCAGCGGGGGAGCGTACAATGAGCAGTTCTTC.

The rearrangement uses TRBV5-1 and TRBJ2-7; 10 nucleotides line up with TRBD1. V gave up 4 bases and J gave up 4 bases; unmatched junction bases: 8. The CDR3 runs to 15 residues. Germline CDR1 is SGHRS and CDR2 is YFSETQ. The CDR3 DNA reads as TGCGCCAGCAGCAGGAGACAGGGGGCGGTTTACGAGCAGTACTTC. It translates to CASSRRQGAVYEQYF.

V is TRBV10-3 and J is TRBJ1-1; TRBD1 is a possible D gene (5 bases). CDR1 ENHRY and CDR2 SYGVKD come from the germline V gene. V was shortened by 4 bases and J by 4 bases, with 10 bases between the two germline ends. The CDR3 is made up of 13 amino acids. This CDR3 is CAISGGSGTEAFF. DNA of the CDR3: TGTGCCATCAGTGGGGGCTCGGGCACTGAAGCTTTCTTT.